This TCR beta chain is from a study of blood T cell repertoires in COVID-19. As for the study in general: The origin of the acute and convalescent COVID-19 samples was the United States, Italy and Spain. PBMCs, B-cell-depleted T cells, or T cells were the source of the cDNA or gDNA that made up the material.

Under the authors' procedure: Estimated nucleated cell counts came from reference gene primer amplification. Measured with immunoSEQ multiplex PCR; TCRdb has only the in-frame clones, and not every one. D and trimming come from the DNA, and the V and J calls and clone size come from that table. The sample lists some 95,000 clones, 75% to 85% occurring once. The CDR3 has 17 amino acids. The germline gives CDR1 LNHDA, CDR2 SQIVND (reference sequence). V gave up 3 bases and J gave up 10 bases; unmatched junction bases: 18. Sample: peripheral blood. The clonotype was recovered from a man aged 65 to 79 with acute or convalescent COVID-19. V gene TRBV19 combines with J gene TRBJ2-1; 7 positions match TRBD2. CDR3 in amino acids: CASSITNEGGRRREQFF. CDR3 in DNA: TGTGCCAGTAGTATCACAAACGAAGGCGGGAGACGACGAGAGCAGTTCTTC.